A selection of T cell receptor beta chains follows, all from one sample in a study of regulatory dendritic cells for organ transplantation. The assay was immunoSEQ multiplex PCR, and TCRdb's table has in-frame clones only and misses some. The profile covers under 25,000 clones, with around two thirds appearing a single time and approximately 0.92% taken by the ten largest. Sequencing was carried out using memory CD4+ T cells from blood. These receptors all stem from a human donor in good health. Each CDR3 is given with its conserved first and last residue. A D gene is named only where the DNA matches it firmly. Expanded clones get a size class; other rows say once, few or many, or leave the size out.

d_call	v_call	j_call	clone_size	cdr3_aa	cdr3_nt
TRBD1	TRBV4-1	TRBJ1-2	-	CASSPRQGASYGYTF	TGCGCCAGCAGCCCTAGACAGGGGGCGAGCTATGGCTACACCTTC
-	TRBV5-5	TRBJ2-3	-	CASSLSSFPDTQYF	TGTGCCAGCAGCTTGTCGAGTTTCCCGGATACGCAGTATTTT
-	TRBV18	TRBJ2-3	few	CASSPPMRGKDTQYF	TGTGCCAGCTCACCACCGATGCGGGGTAAGGATACGCAGTATTTT
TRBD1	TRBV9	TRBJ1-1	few	CASSAQGQGASVAFF	TGTGCCAGCAGCGCCCAGGGACAGGGGGCATCTGTAGCTTTCTTT
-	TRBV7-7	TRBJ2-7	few	CASSLGQGNEQYF	TGTGCCAGCAGCTTAGGGCAGGGTAACGAGCAGTACTTC
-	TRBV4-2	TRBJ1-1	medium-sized	CASSQERVRNTEAFF	TGTGCCAGCAGCCAAGAGAGGGTACGGAACACTGAAGCTTTCTTT
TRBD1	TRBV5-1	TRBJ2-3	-	CATSLGGSTDTQYF	TGCGCCACCTCGCTAGGGGGCTCCACAGATACGCAGTATTTT
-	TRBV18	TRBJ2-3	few	CASSPIQGGTDTQYF	TGTGCCAGCTCACCTATCCAGGGGGGAACAGATACGCAGTATTTT
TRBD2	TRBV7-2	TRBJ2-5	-	CASSPGGGETQYF	TGTGCCAGCAGCCCCGGGGGGGGAGAGACCCAGTACTTC
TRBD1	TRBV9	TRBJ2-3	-	CASSARTGGADTQYF	TGTGCCAGCAGCGCAAGGACAGGGGGCGCAGATACGCAGTATTTT
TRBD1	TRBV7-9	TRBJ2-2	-	CASSLRDSGTGELFF	TGTGCCAGCAGCTTAAGGGACAGCGGCACCGGGGAGCTGTTTTTT
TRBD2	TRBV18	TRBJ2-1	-	CASSPGLVPEQFF	TGTGCCAGCTCACCGGGACTAGTTCCGGAGCAGTTCTTC
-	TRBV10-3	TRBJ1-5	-	CASAREGPYQPQHF	TGTGCCTCAGCCCGGGAGGGGCCGTATCAGCCCCAGCATTTT
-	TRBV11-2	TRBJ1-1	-	CASSPLGRRGNTEAFF	TGTGCCAGCAGCCCGTTGGGACGGCGGGGTAACACTGAAGCTTTCTTT
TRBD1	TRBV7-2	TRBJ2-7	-	CASSFHRGGPYEQYF	TGTGCCAGCAGCTTCCACAGGGGCGGCCCTTACGAGCAGTACTTC
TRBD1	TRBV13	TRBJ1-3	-	CASSRTGNGGNTIYF	TGTGCCAGCAGCCGGACAGGGAACGGGGGAAACACCATATATTTT
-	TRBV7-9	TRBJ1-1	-	CASSLEGGAFF	TGTGCCAGCAGCTTAGAAGGCGGGGCTTTCTTT
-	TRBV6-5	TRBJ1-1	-	CASSYSYRDHEAFF	TGTGCCAGCAGTTACTCGTACAGGGACCATGAAGCTTTCTTT
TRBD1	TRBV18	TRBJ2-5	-	CASSGTGGLQQETQYF	TGTGCCAGCTCAGGTACAGGGGGCCTTCAGCAGGAGACCCAGTACTTC
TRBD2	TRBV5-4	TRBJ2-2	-	CASSRGDTGELFF	TGTGCCAGCAGCCGGGGGGACACCGGGGAGCTGTTTTTT
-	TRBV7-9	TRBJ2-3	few	CASSPTSGADTQYF	TGTGCCAGCAGCCCAACTTCGGGGGCAGATACGCAGTATTTT
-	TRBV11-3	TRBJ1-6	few	CASREGTYNSPLHF	TGTGCCAGTAGAGAGGGAACCTATAATTCACCCCTCCACTTT
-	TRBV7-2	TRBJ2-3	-	CASGGISTDTQYF	TGTGCCAGCGGGGGGATTAGCACAGATACGCAGTATTTT
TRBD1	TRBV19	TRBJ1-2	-	CASRPDRDSYGYTF	TGTGCCAGTCGACCTGATAGGGACAGCTATGGCTACACCTTC
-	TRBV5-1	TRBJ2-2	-	CASSLLGGVNTGELFF	TGCGCCAGCAGCCTGTTAGGCGGGGTGAACACCGGGGAGCTGTTTTTT
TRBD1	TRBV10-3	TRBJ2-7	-	CAISESKRTGNLWQYF	TGTGCCATCAGTGAGTCTAAGAGGACAGGGAACTTATGGCAGTACTTC
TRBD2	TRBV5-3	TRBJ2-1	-	CARSWRLAGGCEQFF	TGTGCCAGAAGCTGGCGACTAGCGGGGGGGTGTGAGCAGTTCTTC
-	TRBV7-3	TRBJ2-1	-	CASSRDSYEQFF	TGTGCCAGCAGTCGTGACAGTTACGAGCAGTTCTTC
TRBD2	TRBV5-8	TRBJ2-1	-	CASSLLAGGRGEQFF	TGTGCCAGCAGCTTACTAGCGGGGGGGCGAGGTGAGCAGTTCTTC
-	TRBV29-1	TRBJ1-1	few	CSVATGSGTEAFF	TGCAGCGTTGCCACAGGGTCGGGGACTGAAGCTTTCTTT
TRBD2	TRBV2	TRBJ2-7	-	CASSVGLAMTYEQYF	TGTGCCAGCAGTGTGGGACTAGCCATGACCTACGAGCAGTACTTC
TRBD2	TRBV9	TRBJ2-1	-	CASAKRGARDGGEQFF	TGTGCCAGCGCCAAGCGGGGGGCCCGCGACGGGGGGGAGCAGTTCTTC
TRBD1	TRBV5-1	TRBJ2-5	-	CASSSTGGYETQYF	TGCGCCAGCAGCTCGACAGGGGGCTATGAGACCCAGTACTTC
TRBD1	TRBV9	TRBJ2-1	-	CASSVAGGGYNEQFF	TGTGCCAGCAGCGTAGCAGGGGGCGGGTACAATGAGCAGTTCTTC
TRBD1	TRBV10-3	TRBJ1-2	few	CAISESKRTGTGYGYTF	TGTGCCATCAGTGAGTCGAAGAGGACCGGGACAGGGTATGGCTACACCTTC
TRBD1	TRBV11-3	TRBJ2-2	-	CASSTQGAGTGELFF	TGTGCCAGCAGTACTCAGGGGGCGGGCACCGGGGAGCTGTTTTTT
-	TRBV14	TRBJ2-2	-	CASSQGLATGELFF	TGTGCCAGCAGCCAAGGGTTAGCCACCGGGGAGCTGTTTTTT
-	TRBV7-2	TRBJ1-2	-	CASSQDGQGGYTF	TGTGCCAGCAGCCAAGATGGGCAGGGAGGCTACACCTTC
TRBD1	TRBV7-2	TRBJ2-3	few	CASSLTGGSKINTDTQYF	TGTGCCAGCAGCTTGACAGGGGGCAGTAAAATTAACACAGATACGCAGTATTTT
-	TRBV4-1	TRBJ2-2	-	CASSTGRGTGELFF	TGCGCCAGCAGCACAGGGAGGGGCACCGGGGAGCTGTTTTTT
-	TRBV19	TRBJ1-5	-	CASSIFGVGSSHRNQPQHF	TGTGCCAGTAGTATTTTCGGGGTTGGTAGTTCCCATCGCAATCAGCCCCAGCATTTT
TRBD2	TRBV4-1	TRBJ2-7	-	CASSRGSGGPYEQYF	TGCGCCAGCAGCCGAGGGAGCGGGGGGCCCTACGAGCAGTACTTC
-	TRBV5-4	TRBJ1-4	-	CASSLDSNANEKLFF	TGTGCCAGCAGCTTGGACAGCAACGCTAATGAAAAACTGTTTTTT
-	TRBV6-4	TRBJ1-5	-	CASSASAGGGQPQHF	TGTGCCAGCAGTGCCTCCGCGGGGGGGGGTCAGCCCCAGCATTTT
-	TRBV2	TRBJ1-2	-	CASSRTDYGYTF	TGTGCCAGCAGTAGGACAGACTATGGCTACACCTTC
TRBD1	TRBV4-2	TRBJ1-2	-	CASSQGRDRTYGYTF	TGTGCCAGCAGCCAGGGTAGGGACAGAACCTATGGCTACACCTTC
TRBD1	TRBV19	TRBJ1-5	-	CASSISTGGSRNQPQHF	TGTGCCAGTAGTATAAGCACAGGGGGCTCCCGCAATCAGCCCCAGCATTTT
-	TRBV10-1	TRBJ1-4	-	CASSAGGATNEKLFF	TGCGCCAGCAGTGCGGGAGGGGCAACTAATGAAAAACTGTTTTTT
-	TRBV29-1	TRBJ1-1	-	CSASRGMNTEAFF	TGCAGCGCTAGTAGAGGCATGAACACTGAAGCTTTCTTT
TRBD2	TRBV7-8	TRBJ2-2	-	CASFQGGGLNTGELFF	TGTGCCAGCTTCCAGGGCGGGGGGCTAAACACCGGGGAGCTGTTTTTT
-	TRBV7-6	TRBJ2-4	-	CASSLGSATKNIQYF	TGTGCCAGCAGCTTAGGCTCAGCGACCAAAAACATTCAGTACTTC
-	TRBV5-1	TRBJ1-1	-	CASSLVGFRESNTEAFF	TGCGCCAGCAGCTTGGTAGGGTTCCGGGAATCGAACACTGAAGCTTTCTTT
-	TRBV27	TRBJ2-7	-	CASSFNPPGPAYEQYF	TGTGCCAGCAGTTTTAACCCTCCGGGTCCGGCCTACGAGCAGTACTTC
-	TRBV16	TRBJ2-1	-	CASSQTGSSYNEQFF	TGTGCCAGCAGCCAGACTGGTAGCTCCTACAATGAGCAGTTCTTC
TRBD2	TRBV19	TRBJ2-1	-	CASSSTGRGRNEQFF	TGTGCCAGTAGTTCGACCGGGCGGGGGAGGAATGAGCAGTTCTTC
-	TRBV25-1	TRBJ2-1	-	CASAGARSYNEQFF	TGTGCCAGTGCGGGGGCCCGCTCCTACAATGAGCAGTTCTTC
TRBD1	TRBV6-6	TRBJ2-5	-	CASQLGQGATQYF	TGTGCCAGTCAATTGGGACAGGGGGCTACCCAGTACTTC
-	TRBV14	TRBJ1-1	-	CASSQNSLNTEAFF	TGTGCCAGCAGCCAAAACAGTTTGAACACTGAAGCTTTCTTT
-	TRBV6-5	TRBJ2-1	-	CASNTGPGEQFF	TGTGCCAGCAACACAGGTCCTGGTGAGCAGTTCTTC